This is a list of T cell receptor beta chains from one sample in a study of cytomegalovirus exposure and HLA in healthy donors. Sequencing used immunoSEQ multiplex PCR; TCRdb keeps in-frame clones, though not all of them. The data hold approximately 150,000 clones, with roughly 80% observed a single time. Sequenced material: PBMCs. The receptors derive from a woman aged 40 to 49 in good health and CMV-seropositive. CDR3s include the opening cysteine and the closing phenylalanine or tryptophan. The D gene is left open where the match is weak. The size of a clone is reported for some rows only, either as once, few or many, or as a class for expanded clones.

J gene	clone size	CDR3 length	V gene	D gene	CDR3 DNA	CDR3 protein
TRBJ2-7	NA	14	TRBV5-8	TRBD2	TGTGCCAGCAGCTTGCTGCCTAGCGGGATAGATTGGTACTTC	CASSLLPSGIDWYF
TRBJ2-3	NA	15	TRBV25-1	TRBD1	TGTGCCAGTAATACCGGGACAGGAATTACAGGTACGCAGTATTTT	CASNTGTGITGTQYF
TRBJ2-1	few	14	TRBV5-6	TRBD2	TGTGCCAGCAGTTGGGCGGGAGCGGGCAATGAGCAGTTCTTC	CASSWAGAGNEQFF
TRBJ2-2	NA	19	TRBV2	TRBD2	TGTGCCAGCAGTCTACCGGGACTAGCGGGACGTCGCGGCACCGGGGAGCTGTTTTTT	CASSLPGLAGRRGTGELFF
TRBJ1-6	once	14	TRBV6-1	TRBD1	TGTGCCAGCAGAAACAGGGGTTATAATTCCCCCCTCCACTTT	CASRNRGYNSPLHF
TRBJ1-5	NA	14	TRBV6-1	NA	TGTGCCAGCAGTGAAGGGCATAGCAATCAGCCCCAGCATTTT	CASSEGHSNQPQHF
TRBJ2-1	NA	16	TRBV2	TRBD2	TGTGCCAGCAGTGCCTGGGTAGCGGGAGTGTACAATGAGCAGTTCTTC	CASSAWVAGVYNEQFF
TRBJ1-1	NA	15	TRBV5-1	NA	TGCGCCAGCAGGGATACGTTGGGACAGAACACTGAAGCTTTCTTT	CASRDTLGQNTEAFF
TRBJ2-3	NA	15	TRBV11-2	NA	TGTGCCAGCAGCTCCGACAGGTTTGGGGCAGATACGCAGTATTTT	CASSSDRFGADTQYF
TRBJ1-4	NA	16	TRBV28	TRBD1	TGTGCCAGCAGTCTTCACCGGACAGGCCTTAATGAAAAACTGTTTTTT	CASSLHRTGLNEKLFF
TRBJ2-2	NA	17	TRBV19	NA	TGTGCCAGCACTACCGGGGCGGGACGGGCGAACACCGGGGAGCTGTTTTTT	CASTTGAGRANTGELFF
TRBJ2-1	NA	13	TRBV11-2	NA	TGTGCCAGCAGCTTAGACAGAAACAATGAGCAGTTCTTC	CASSLDRNNEQFF
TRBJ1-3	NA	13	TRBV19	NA	TGTGCCAGTAGTCAAAACTCTGGAAACACCATATATTTT	CASSQNSGNTIYF
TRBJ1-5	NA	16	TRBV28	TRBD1	TGTGCCAGCAGTTTATCCGGGACAGGGGTCGACCAGCCCCAGCATTTT	CASSLSGTGVDQPQHF
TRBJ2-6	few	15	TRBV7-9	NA	TGTGCCAGCAGCTTCCCAGGGACTGGGGCCAACGTCCTGACTTTC	CASSFPGTGANVLTF
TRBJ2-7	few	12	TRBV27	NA	TGTGCCAGCAGTCCTCGACGGGACGAGCAGTACTTC	CASSPRRDEQYF
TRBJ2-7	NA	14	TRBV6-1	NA	TGTGCCAGCAGTGAAGCGAGGATATCCTACGAGCAGTACTTC	CASSEARISYEQYF